The 2 T cell receptor beta chains below were found in one sample sequenced in a study of blood T cell repertoires in COVID-19. Generated by immunoSEQ multiplex PCR, the TCRdb table keeps only in-frame clones and is missing some. The table records around 87,000 clones, about 77% of them present only once. The sequenced sample was peripheral blood. The receptors come from a human donor in a cohort sampled during active COVID-19.

The chain combines TRBV4-1 with TRBJ2-1; D is ambiguous. V was shortened by 1 base and J by 1 base, with 11 bases between the two germline ends. The CDR3 has 16 residues. Germline assignment: CDR1 MGHRA and CDR2 YSYEKL. In nucleotides, the CDR3 is TGCGCCAGCAGCCAAGTCGACTTACTTTCCTACAATGAGCAGTTCTTC. Residues: CASSQVDLLSYNEQFF.

DNA of the CDR3: TGTGCCACGAGGACTAGCGGGAGCAATGAGCAGTTCTTC. The encoded protein is CATRTSGSNEQFF. V is TRBV6-5 and J is TRBJ2-1, with TRBD2 identical over 13 bases. V dropped 10 bases and J dropped 6; count of bases not matched to a gene: 3. The CDR3 extends over 13 amino acids. Germline V CDR1 and CDR2: MNHEY, SVGAGI.